The clone carrying this T cell receptor beta chain was detected many times. Its specificity is not known. Relative to the germline gene, one junction end is altered; a read error may explain this. Germline lookup yields CDR1 MNHEY and CDR2 SVGAGI. The CDR3 totals 13 residues. Amplified TCR beta CDR3 regions derived from RNA transcripts. A set of HTBI primers served as the primers for a first-round RT-PCR of the TCR CDR3. TCRdb processed the multiplex PCR reads anew with MiXCR; each CDR3 protein has one entry. The data show about 610,000 distinct CDR3 sequences, with roughly 14% seen just once and about 4% held by the top ten. Uncontrolled infection, other autoimmune disease, pregnancy or lactation barred patients from enrollment. Diagnosis rested on symptoms, serum thyroxine and TRAb, thyroid ultrasound, and orbital computed tomography. The data were taken from a study of T cells in Graves' hyperthyroidism and ophthalmopathy. Study as a whole: At initial diagnosis, before any treatment had begun, peripheral blood was obtained. Study observations and caveats: Most clonotypes expanded in the thyroid (above 0.001) were also present in blood.

The receptor comes from a woman aged 40 to 55 with Graves' ophthalmopathy. This rearrangement joins TRBV6-5 to TRBJ2-5; D is unclear. Specimen: blood. The CDR3 sequence: CASTYSQRETQYF. The CDR3, as DNA: TGTGCCAGCACTTACTCCCAACGGGAGACCCAGTACTTC.